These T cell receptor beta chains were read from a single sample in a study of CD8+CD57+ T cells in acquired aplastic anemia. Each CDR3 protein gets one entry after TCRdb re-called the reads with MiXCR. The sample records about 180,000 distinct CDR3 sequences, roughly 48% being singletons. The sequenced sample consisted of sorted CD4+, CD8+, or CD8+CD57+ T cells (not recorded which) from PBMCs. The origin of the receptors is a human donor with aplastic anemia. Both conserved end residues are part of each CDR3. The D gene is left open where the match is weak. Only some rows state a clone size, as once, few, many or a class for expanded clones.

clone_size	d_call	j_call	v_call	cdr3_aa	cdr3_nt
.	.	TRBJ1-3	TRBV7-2	CASSLDGSGNTIYF	TGTGCCAGCAGCTTGGACGGCTCTGGAAACACCATATATTTT
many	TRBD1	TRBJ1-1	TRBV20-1	CSAPRDREAFF	TGCAGTGCGCCCAGGGACAGGGAAGCTTTCTTT
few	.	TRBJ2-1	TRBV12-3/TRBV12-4	CASSFGKLFSSPDQQFF	TGTGCCAGCAGTTTCGGCAAGCTTTTCTCTTCTCCCGACCAGCAGTTCTTC
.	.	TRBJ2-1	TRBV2	CASSSLALGEQFF	TGTGCCAGCAGTTCGCTAGCGTTGGGTGAGCAGTTCTTC
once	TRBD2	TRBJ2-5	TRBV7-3	CASSLGAGGIVKTQYF	TGTGCCAGCAGCTTAGGGGCGGGAGGGATTGTAAAGACCCAGTACTTC
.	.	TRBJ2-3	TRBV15	CATSRDRQTASTDTQYF	TGTGCCACCAGCAGGGATCGACAGACCGCTAGCACAGATACGCAGTATTTT
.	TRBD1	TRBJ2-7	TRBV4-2	CASSQVTGTGSHEQYF	TGTGCCAGCAGCCAAGTAACAGGGACAGGGTCCCACGAGCAGTACTTC
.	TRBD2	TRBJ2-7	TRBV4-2	CASSPRTSSDEQYF	TGTGCCAGCAGCCCCCGGACTAGCTCCGACGAGCAGTACTTC
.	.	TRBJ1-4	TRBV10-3	CAISEKVGANEKLFF	TGTGCCATCAGTGAGAAGGTGGGGGCTAATGAAAAACTGTTTTTT
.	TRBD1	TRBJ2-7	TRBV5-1	CASSSPGQGAAYEQYF	TGCGCCAGCAGCAGCCCCGGACAGGGGGCGGCCTACGAGCAGTACTTC
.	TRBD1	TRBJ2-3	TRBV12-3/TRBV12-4	CASSLGGPGTGLDTQYF	TGTGCCAGCAGTCTTGGGGGGCCCGGGACAGGGTTAGATACGCAGTATTTT
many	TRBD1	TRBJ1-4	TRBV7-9	CASSNRQGLNEKLFF	TGTGCCAGCAGCAACCGACAGGGCCTTAATGAAAAACTGTTTTTT
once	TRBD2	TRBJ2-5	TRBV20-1	CSASLSGGVSETQYF	TGCAGTGCTAGCCTTAGCGGGGGGGTTAGTGAGACCCAGTACTTC
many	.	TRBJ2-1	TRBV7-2	CASSLGLAEQFF	TGTGCCAGCAGCTTAGGCCTAGCCGAGCAGTTCTTC
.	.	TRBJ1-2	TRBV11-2	CASSSRLASSYGYTF	TGTGCCAGCAGCTCCCGCCTGGCATCCAGCTATGGCTACACCTTC
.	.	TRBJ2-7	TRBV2	CATQDTVTSYEQYF	TGTGCCACCCAGGACACAGTCACCTCCTACGAGCAGTACTTC
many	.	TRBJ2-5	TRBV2	CATPPTNQETQYF	TGTGCCACTCCCCCAACTAACCAAGAGACCCAGTACTTC
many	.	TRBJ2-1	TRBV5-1	CASGDGRVWGNEQFF	TGCGCCAGCGGCGATGGGCGGGTTTGGGGGAATGAGCAGTTCTTC
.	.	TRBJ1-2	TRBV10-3	CAISPREGDGYTF	TGTGCCATCAGCCCCAGGGAAGGGGATGGCTACACCTTC
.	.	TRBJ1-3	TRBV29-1	CSVDGTDGNTIYF	TGCAGCGTTGACGGTACAGATGGAAACACCATATATTTT
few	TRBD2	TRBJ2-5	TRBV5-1	CASSLGASGVQETQYF	TGCGCCAGCAGCTTGGGGGCTAGCGGGGTCCAAGAGACCCAGTACTTC
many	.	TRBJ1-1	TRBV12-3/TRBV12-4	CASGMGGSFF	TGTGCCAGCGGAATGGGTGGGTCTTTCTTT
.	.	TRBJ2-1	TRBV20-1	CSATQGLNEQSF	TGCAGTGCGACGCAGGGACTCAATGAGCAGTCCTTC
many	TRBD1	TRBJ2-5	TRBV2	CASSGKGTAQETQYF	TGTGCCAGCAGTGGAAAGGGGACAGCTCAAGAGACCCAGTACTTC
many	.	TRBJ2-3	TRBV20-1	CSARSYLAPTQYF	TGCAGTGCTAGATCATATCTAGCCCCTACGCAGTATTTT
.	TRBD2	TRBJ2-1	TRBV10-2	CASSEPGLAGGLEQFF	TGCGCCAGCAGTGAACCGGGACTAGCGGGGGGGCTTGAGCAGTTCTTC
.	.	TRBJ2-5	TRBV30	CATSRAQETQYF	TGTGCCACCTCACGGGCACAAGAGACCCAGTACTTC
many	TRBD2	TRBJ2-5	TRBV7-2	CASSPGRAETQYF	TGTGCCAGCAGTCCGGGGAGGGCCGAGACCCAGTACTTC
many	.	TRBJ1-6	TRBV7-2	CASSLGRVDSPLHF	TGTGCCAGCAGCTTAGGGCGGGTAGATTCACCCCTCCACTTT
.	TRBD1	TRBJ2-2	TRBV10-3	CAISESVPGTGATGELFF	TGTGCCATCAGTGAGTCAGTGCCCGGGACAGGGGCCACCGGGGAGCTGTTTTTT
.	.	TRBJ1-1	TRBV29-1	CSGKNSEAFF	TGCAGCGGGAAAAACAGTGAAGCTTTCTTT
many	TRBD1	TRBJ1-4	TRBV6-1	CASSAWAGGNEKLFF	TGTGCCAGCAGCGCCTGGGCAGGGGGGAATGAAAAACTGTTTTTT
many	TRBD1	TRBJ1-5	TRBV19	CASSIDYRGNQPQHF	TGTGCCAGTAGTATAGATTACAGGGGTAATCAGCCCCAGCATTTT
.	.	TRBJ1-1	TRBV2	CGSTTPGGFESSTEAFF	TGTGGCAGCACCACTCCGGGGGGTTTCGAATCGAGCACTGAAGCTTTCTTT
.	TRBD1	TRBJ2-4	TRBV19	CATGTVNIQYF	TGTGCCACCGGGACAGTAAACATTCAGTACTTC
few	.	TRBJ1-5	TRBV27	CASSPVWGLYDQPQHF	TGTGCCAGCAGTCCCGTATGGGGGCTCTATGATCAGCCCCAGCATTTT
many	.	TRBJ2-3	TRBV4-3	CASSQDPYRADTQYF	TGCGCCAGCAGCCAAGACCCCTACAGGGCCGATACGCAGTATTTT
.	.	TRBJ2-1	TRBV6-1	CASNLERGPYNEQFF	TGTGCCAGCAATCTGGAAAGGGGACCCTACAATGAGCAGTTCTTC
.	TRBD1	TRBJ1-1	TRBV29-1	CSVEGGDSPEAFF	TGCAGCGTTGAAGGAGGGGACAGCCCTGAAGCTTTCTTT
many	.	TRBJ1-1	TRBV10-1	CASSERTTANTEAFF	TGCGCCAGCAGTGAGAGGACGACCGCGAACACTGAAGCTTTCTTT
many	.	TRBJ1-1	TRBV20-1	CSASLPGGWTEAFF	TGCAGTGCTAGTCTCCCGGGGGGCTGGACTGAAGCTTTCTTT
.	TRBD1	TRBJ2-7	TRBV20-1	CSASYLTGTFLEQYF	TGCAGTGCCTCCTACTTGACAGGGACCTTCCTGGAGCAGTACTTC
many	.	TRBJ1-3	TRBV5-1	CASSLAAAGISGNTIYF	TGCGCCAGCAGCTTGGCCGCCGCAGGGATCTCTGGAAACACCATATATTTT
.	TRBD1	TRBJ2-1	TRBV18	CASSPLGTGINEQFF	TGTGCCAGCTCACCACTCGGGACAGGGATCAATGAGCAGTTCTTC
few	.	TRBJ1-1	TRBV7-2	CASSLYTNTEAFF	TGTGCCAGCAGCTTATATACGAACACTGAAGCTTTCTTT
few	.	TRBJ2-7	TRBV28	CATRGASSYEQYF	TGTGCCACCCGGGGTGCTAGCTCCTACGAGCAGTACTTC
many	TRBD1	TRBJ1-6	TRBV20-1	CSAFLKGAVHSPLHF	TGCAGTGCTTTCCTGAAGGGGGCAGTTCACTCACCCCTCCACTTT
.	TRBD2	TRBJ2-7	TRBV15	CATSRASGPYEQYF	TGTGCCACCAGCAGAGCTAGCGGTCCCTACGAGCAGTACTTC
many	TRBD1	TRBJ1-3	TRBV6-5	CASSYGQGGGNTIYF	TGTGCCAGCAGTTACGGACAGGGGGGTGGAAACACCATATATTTT
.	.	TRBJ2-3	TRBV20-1	CSARGRGKDTQYF	TGCAGTGCTAGGGGCAGGGGAAAAGATACGCAGTATTTT